The rows below give T cell receptor beta chains drawn from one sample of a study of blood T cells in healthy people across ages. TCRdb called the 5' RACE reads again in MiXCR, with one record for every CDR3 protein. The sample yields around 1,500,000 distinct CDR3 sequences, 28% seen once. Material: blood. These receptors were taken from a woman under 40 in good health. Each CDR3 is given with its conserved first and last residue. The order of the fields is CDR3 DNA, CDR3 protein, D gene, V gene, clone size, J gene. A D gene is named only where the DNA matches it firmly. Not all rows give a size; the values are once, few, many and, for expanded clones, a class.

DNA: TGTGAGCCCCACCCCGGCGAGCAGTACTTC; CDR3: CEPHPGEQYF; D: .; V: TRBV9; size: few; J: TRBJ2-7
DNA: TGCAGCGTTGTGGAGGGGACAGATACGCAGTATTTT; CDR3: CSVVEGTDTQYF; D: .; V: TRBV29-1; size: few; J: TRBJ2-3
DNA: TGTGCCAGCAGCTCACTTGGTTCGGGAGTCGAGAACATTCAGTACTTC; CDR3: CASSSLGSGVENIQYF; D: .; V: TRBV7-2; size: .; J: TRBJ2-4
DNA: TGCAGCGTTGAAGTTGAGGGGGGTAATGAAAAACTGTTTTTT; CDR3: CSVEVEGGNEKLFF; D: .; V: TRBV29-1; size: .; J: TRBJ1-4
DNA: TGTGCCAGCTTCCACGGGGCTTGGCGGGAGAAAGAGACCCAGTACTTC; CDR3: CASFHGAWREKETQYF; D: TRBD2; V: TRBV12-3/TRBV12-4; size: few; J: TRBJ2-5
DNA: TGTGCCAGCAGCTATGACTGTAACACTGAAGCTTTCTTT; CDR3: CASSYDCNTEAFF; D: .; V: TRBV7-2; size: .; J: TRBJ1-1
DNA: TGTGCCAGCAGGACCTCAGCAGATACGCAGTATTTT; CDR3: CASRTSADTQYF; D: .; V: TRBV12-3/TRBV12-4; size: many; J: TRBJ2-3
DNA: TGTGCTAGTGGTTCTGACAGTGCGCGTGGCTACACCTTC; CDR3: CASGSDSARGYTF; D: .; V: TRBV12-5; size: .; J: TRBJ1-2
DNA: TGCAGTGCTAGACCACAGGGTTGGTCCCTTTATGGCTACACCTTC; CDR3: CSARPQGWSLYGYTF; D: .; V: TRBV20-1; size: .; J: TRBJ1-2
DNA: TGTGCCAGCAGCCCCCCAGGAGGGGAGGGTGAGCAGTTCTTC; CDR3: CASSPPGGEGEQFF; D: TRBD2; V: TRBV6-6; size: few; J: TRBJ2-1
DNA: TGTGCCAGCAGCCCCCGGGACAGGAAGACTAGCAATCAGCCCCAGCATTTT; CDR3: CASSPRDRKTSNQPQHF; D: TRBD1; V: TRBV28; size: few; J: TRBJ1-5
DNA: TGTGCCAGCCGCCCCTCCTCGGCAGGGGGCTACAATGAGCAGTTCTTC; CDR3: CASRPSSAGGYNEQFF; D: TRBD1; V: TRBV9; size: many; J: TRBJ2-1
DNA: TGTGCCAGCAGCCAAGAAGCGTGGAATGAGCAGTTCTTC; CDR3: CASSQEAWNEQFF; D: .; V: TRBV11-2; size: few; J: TRBJ2-1
DNA: TGTGCCAGCAGCAGAGGGGAGGGTATACAGCCCCAGCATTTT; CDR3: CASSRGEGIQPQHF; D: .; V: TRBV9; size: .; J: TRBJ1-5
DNA: TGTGCCAGTAGTATGAGAACGGGACCCTACGAGCAGTACTTC; CDR3: CASSMRTGPYEQYF; D: .; V: TRBV19; size: .; J: TRBJ2-7
DNA: TGCAGTGCTGGGGATTCAGGGGACCTCACCGGGGAGCTGTTTTTT; CDR3: CSAGDSGDLTGELFF; D: .; V: TRBV20-1; size: .; J: TRBJ2-2
DNA: TGCTGTGCTCCCGACGACACAGATACGCAGTATTTT; CDR3: CCAPDDTDTQYF; D: .; V: TRBV20-1; size: .; J: TRBJ2-3
DNA: TGTGCCAGCAGCGCAGAGGGAGGGGGCGACTATGGCTACACCTTC; CDR3: CASSAEGGGDYGYTF; D: TRBD1; V: TRBV9; size: .; J: TRBJ1-2
DNA: TGCGCCAGCAGCTTGGTCGCCCGGAACACCGGGGAGCTGTTTTTT; CDR3: CASSLVARNTGELFF; D: .; V: TRBV5-1; size: few; J: TRBJ2-2
DNA: TGTGCCAGCAGTTTAGGGGGGGATCAGCCCCAGCATTTT; CDR3: CASSLGGDQPQHF; D: .; V: TRBV5-1; size: many; J: TRBJ1-5
DNA: TGTGCCAGCAGTGAAGCGTCTAGAGGTCAAGATACGCAGTATTTT; CDR3: CASSEASRGQDTQYF; D: .; V: TRBV2; size: once; J: TRBJ2-3
DNA: TGTGCCAGCAGCGTTATAGCGGGGGGCACAGATACGCAGTATTTT; CDR3: CASSVIAGGTDTQYF; D: TRBD2; V: TRBV7-3; size: many; J: TRBJ2-3
DNA: TGTGCCAGCAGTTTGCCCCAGAGGTGGGCCCTAGCCAAAAACATTCAGTACTTC; CDR3: CASSLPQRWALAKNIQYF; D: .; V: TRBV28; size: .; J: TRBJ2-4
DNA: TGTGCCAGCAGCTTAAGCTCCAGGGCAGATACGCAGTATTTT; CDR3: CASSLSSRADTQYF; D: .; V: TRBV7-2; size: .; J: TRBJ2-3
DNA: TGCAGTGCTAGAGATGGGACTAGCAGGGGGGCGGCCAATGAGCAGTTCTTC; CDR3: CSARDGTSRGAANEQFF; D: TRBD2; V: TRBV20-1; size: .; J: TRBJ2-1
DNA: TGCAGCGTTGAATTATCCGAGGGGATAAGAGACATTCAGTACTTC; CDR3: CSVELSEGIRDIQYF; D: .; V: TRBV29-1; size: .; J: TRBJ2-4
DNA: TGCGCCAGCAGCGAGAGGCTCGGGGGCTCCGAGCAGTACTTC; CDR3: CASSERLGGSEQYF; D: .; V: TRBV5-1; size: few; J: TRBJ2-7
DNA: TGTACCAGCAGTTACTCAAGACAGACCTACTATGGCTACACCTTC; CDR3: CTSSYSRQTYYGYTF; D: .; V: TRBV6-5; size: .; J: TRBJ1-2
DNA: TGTGCCAGCAGCCGCCAACCCACTGCTAGCGGTGAGCAGTTCTTC; CDR3: CASSRQPTASGEQFF; D: TRBD2; V: TRBV7-2; size: few; J: TRBJ2-1
DNA: TGCGCCAGCAGCTCTCAGCGGGGGGACTCCTACAATGAGCAGTTCTTC; CDR3: CASSSQRGDSYNEQFF; D: TRBD2; V: TRBV5-1; size: few; J: TRBJ2-1
DNA: TGTGCCACCAGTGACACAGGGAGGGAGGACATTCAGTACTTC; CDR3: CATSDTGREDIQYF; D: .; V: TRBV24-1; size: few; J: TRBJ2-4
DNA: TGTGCCGGCAGCTTAGCGGGAAACGAGCAGTACTTC; CDR3: CAGSLAGNEQYF; D: TRBD2; V: TRBV7-2; size: .; J: TRBJ2-7
DNA: TGTGCCAGCAGTTTTAACAGGGGGGAGACCCAGTACTTC; CDR3: CASSFNRGETQYF; D: TRBD1; V: TRBV12-3/TRBV12-4; size: many; J: TRBJ2-5
DNA: TGTGCCAGCAGTTTTATGGGGGACCGGGGGGAGCAGTACTTC; CDR3: CASSFMGDRGEQYF; D: TRBD2; V: TRBV6-6; size: many; J: TRBJ2-4
DNA: TGTGCCAGCAGCACTCTTACAGGGGTTGATGAGCAGTTCTTC; CDR3: CASSTLTGVDEQFF; D: TRBD1; V: TRBV7-2; size: .; J: TRBJ2-1
DNA: TGTGCCAGCAGCGCGGGGGGGAGTTACGAGCAGTACTTC; CDR3: CASSAGGSYEQYF; D: TRBD2; V: TRBV7-9; size: many; J: TRBJ2-7
DNA: TGCAGTGCCAAAGAACGGGACCGCCGCTTGTACGAGCAGTACTTC; CDR3: CSAKERDRRLYEQYF; D: .; V: TRBV20-1; size: few; J: TRBJ2-7
DNA: TGCAGTGCCCTGGGGCAGGGAGATGAGAATTTGGGGGAGACCCAGTACTTC; CDR3: CSALGQGDENLGETQYF; D: .; V: TRBV20-1; size: .; J: TRBJ2-5
DNA: TGTGCCAGCAGTTTCGGGACAGGGAATGGCTACACCTTC; CDR3: CASSFGTGNGYTF; D: TRBD1; V: TRBV6-5; size: few; J: TRBJ1-2
DNA: TGCAGTGCTAGAGATGCGGTAAAGGGTAGCTCCTACAATGAGCAGTTCTTC; CDR3: CSARDAVKGSSYNEQFF; D: .; V: TRBV20-1; size: .; J: TRBJ2-1
DNA: TGCAGCGTATTAGGATTGAATGAGCAGTTCTTC; CDR3: CSVLGLNEQFF; D: .; V: TRBV29-1; size: many; J: TRBJ2-1
DNA: TGTGCCAACAGCTTAGCGGGAAGGGCTTTCCGAGAGACCCAGTACTTC; CDR3: CANSLAGRAFRETQYF; D: TRBD2; V: TRBV7-7; size: .; J: TRBJ2-5
DNA: TGCGCCAGCAGCTCAGGACAGGGGCGTGTTGAAAAACTGTTTTTT; CDR3: CASSSGQGRVEKLFF; D: TRBD1; V: TRBV5-1; size: .; J: TRBJ1-4
DNA: TGCGCCAGCAGCTTCGGGATGGTTGCGAACACTGAAGCTTTCTTT; CDR3: CASSFGMVANTEAFF; D: .; V: TRBV5-1; size: .; J: TRBJ1-1
DNA: TGTGCCAGCCAGGACTACTATGGCTACACCTTC; CDR3: CASQDYYGYTF; D: .; V: TRBV12-3/TRBV12-4; size: many; J: TRBJ1-2
DNA: TGTGCCAGCGGCTACTGGACGGTCTCAGGCCACACTGAAGCTTTCTTT; CDR3: CASGYWTVSGHTEAFF; D: .; V: TRBV27; size: .; J: TRBJ1-1